This T cell receptor beta chain was recovered during a study of T cell changes during pregnancy in multiple sclerosis. Profiled with immunoSEQ multiplex PCR; TCRdb holds only in-frame clones, not every one. The sample yields tens of thousands of clones, roughly nine tenths seen once. The CDR3 is made up of 15 amino acids. Trimming took off 5 bases at V and 0 bases at J, with 13 bases between the two ends. Germline V gene lookup returns CDR1 ENHRY and CDR2 SYGVKD. This sample comprised CD4+ T cells from peripheral blood mononuclear cells, obtained in the second trimester of pregnancy. The origin of this receptor is a female donor in good health, enrolled as a control in a pregnancy study. This chain connects TRBV10-3 to TRBJ1-1, with a weak D call TRBD1 (5 bases). CDR3 region: CAISKDTGVNTEAFF. The CDR3 nucleotides read TGTGCCATCAGTAAGGACACGGGGGTGAACACTGAAGCTTTCTTT.